One sample yielded the 23 T cell receptor beta chains listed below, sequenced in a study of T cells in Graves' hyperthyroidism and ophthalmopathy. The TCR beta CDR3 regions underwent amplification using RNA transcripts as the source. RT-PCR in the first round (using the HTBI primer set) targeted the TCR CDR3. TCRdb re-called the multiplex PCR reads with MiXCR, one entry per CDR3 protein. The table includes some 800,000 distinct CDR3 sequences, about 38% detected once. Sequenced material: blood. The receptor source for this set is a man aged 18 to 30 with Graves' hyperthyroidism.

The chain has TRBV19 and TRBJ2-5; 13 nucleotides align to TRBD2. V lost 11 bases, J lost 1 base, and 10 bases stayed unmatched. CDR1 and CDR2 from the germline V gene are LNHDA and SQIVND (reference sequence). The CDR3 is 16 residues long. The DNA of the CDR3 is TGTGCCTCGAACTACGGACTAGCGGGAGCCCAAGAGACCCAGTACTTC. The encoded protein is CASNYGLAGAQETQYF.

This clonotype was seen only a few times. The chain links TRBV11-1 to TRBJ2-7; TRBD2 agrees at 7 bases. Germline-derived CDR1 and CDR2 are SGHAT and FQDESV (reference sequence). With 1 base clipped from V and 4 bases from J, the junction kept 7 bases outside the gene matches. The CDR3 covers 15 residues. The CDR3 protein is CASSLDRAGTYEQYF. DNA for the CDR3: TGTGCCAGCAGCTTAGACCGAGCGGGGACGTACGAGCAGTACTTC.

The CDR3 reads CSVEVSTGGYTGELFF. The CDR3 bases are TGCAGCGTTGAAGTCTCGACAGGGGGATACACCGGGGAGCTGTTTTTT. This sequence joins TRBV29-1 and TRBJ2-2, with 9 bases that match TRBD1. CDR1 and CDR2 (germline): SQVTM, ANQGSEA. The CDR3 covers 16 residues. After removal of 1 base from V and 3 bases from J, the junction contained 6 bases not matched to a gene.

This clonotype was counted many times. CDR3 sequence (DNA): TGCGCCAGCAGCGTTGGACTACAAGAAGCTTTCTTT. This codes for CASSVGLQEAFF. The gene calls are TRBV10-2 and TRBJ1-1; D is ambiguous. CDR1 and CDR2 from the germline V gene are WSHSY and SAAADI. The CDR3 consists of 12 residues. Trimming cost V 6 bases and J 8 bases, with 13 bases left between them.

This chain joins TRBV4-1 and TRBJ1-2; D not certain. The CDR3 consists of 15 residues. Trimming removed 3 bases from V and 0 bases from J, with 11 bases in between. Germline loops: CDR1 MGHRA, CDR2 YSYEKL. Here the CDR3 reads CASSQTSGSNYGYTF. CDR3 in DNA: TGCGCCAGCAGCCAGACTAGCGGCTCTAACTATGGCTACACCTTC.

In this sample, this clonotype turned up many times. The chain links TRBV20-1 to TRBJ2-7, with a tentative D call TRBD2 (6 bases). Between the trimmed V and J ends, which lost 3 bases and 5 bases, there was a span of 17 bases. Germline CDR1 is DFQATT and CDR2 is SNEGSKA (reference sequence). CDR3 length equals 14 residues. In DNA form, the CDR3 reads TGCAGTGCTAGTGCGGGGAGAAGCCCAAACGAGCAGTACTTC. Translation: CSASAGRSPNEQYF.

Regarding this clonotype: A much more abundant neighbour one base away suggests this may be a read error. The gene calls are TRBV25-1 and TRBJ1-3, with a possible D match to TRBD1 (6 bases). Trimming shortened V by 4 bases and J by 0 bases, and 10 bases separated the two germline ends. The CDR3 sequence is 15 residues long. Germline-derived CDR1 and CDR2 are MGHDK and SYGVNS. CDR3: CASSGGQISGNTIYF. CDR3 coding DNA: TGTGCCAGCAGTGGAGGACAGATCTCTGGAAACACCATATATTTT.

The gene calls are TRBV3-1 and TRBJ1-1, with 8 bases aligning to TRBD1. CDR1 and CDR2 from the germline V gene are LGHDT and YNNKEL (reference sequence). The V and J ends lost 1 base and 7 bases, in that order; junction bases with no gene match: 2. There are 13 residues in the CDR3. The CDR3 DNA reads TGTGCCAGCAGCCAAGTCGGACAGGGTGAAGCTTTCTTT. This gives the protein CASSQVGQGEAFF.

This clonotype was found once. J is TRBJ2-7 and V is TRBV20-1, with D perhaps TRBD1 or TRBD2 (5 bases each). This CDR3 is built from 11 residues. Trimming left V 6 bases short and J 12 bases short, with 18 bases between. CDR1 is DFQATT, CDR2 SNEGSKA, per germline (reference sequence). The CDR3 loop reads CSASGGIGAYF. Here the CDR3 DNA reads TGCAGTGCCTCTGGTGGGATCGGGGCGTACTTC.

In the case of this clonotype: This may arise from a read error, as a much more abundant clone is one base away. This chain connects TRBV20-1 to TRBJ1-1, with 8 bases that match TRBD1. The CDR3 totals 12 residues. CDR1 is DFQATT, CDR2 SNEGSKA, per germline (reference sequence). V lost 6 bases, J lost 8 bases, and 8 bases stayed unmatched. CDR3 residues: CSAGGTGYEAFF. The CDR3 coding sequence is TGCAGTGCCGGCGGGACAGGCTACGAAGCTTTCTTT.

With regard to this clonotype: A much bigger clone sits one base away, suggesting this may be a read error. The chain carries TRBV29-1 and TRBJ1-1, with D perhaps TRBD1 (5 bases). Germline V lookup: CDR1 SQVTM, CDR2 ANQGSEA. V was shortened by 2 bases and J by 3 bases, with 13 bases between the two germline ends. The CDR3 is 14 amino acids. CDR3 bases: TGCAGCGTTGAACTGATGGACAAGGACACTGAAGCTTTCTTT. This sequence encodes CSVELMDKDTEAFF.

This rearrangement joins TRBV12-3 or TRBV12-4 to TRBJ1-1; D perhaps matches TRBD1 (5 bases). V lost 6 bases to trimming and J lost 14 bases, with 25 bases between them. The CDR3 runs to 14 residues. The CDR3 DNA reads as TGTGCCAGCAGCTCCGGGGCTGGGGGAAGTGGGACCTTCTTT. Its translation is CASSSGAGGSGTFF.

Concerning this clonotype itself: The conserved closing phenylalanine or tryptophan is absent in this CDR3, likely reflecting a read error. The chain carries TRBV7-9 and TRBJ1-1, with a possible D match to TRBD1 (5 bases). Per germline, CDR1 SEHNR and CDR2 FQNEAQ (reference sequence). The CDR3 runs to 15 residues. The ends were cut back, 0 bases at V and 4 bases at J, with 12 bases in the middle. Written as DNA, the CDR3 is TGTGCCAGCAGCTTAGCAGAGGGAGGGGTCACTGAAGCTTTCCTT. Translated: CASSLAEGGVTEAFL.

This clonotype was counted only a few times. J is TRBJ2-2 and V is TRBV19; TRBD1 matches at 7 bases. Germline values: CDR1 LNHDA, CDR2 SQIVND (reference sequence). The CDR3 has 16 residues. The trim removed 5 bases at V and 7 bases at J, leaving 13 bases unmatched. The CDR3 protein is CASSDRGRGPGGELFF. The DNA for the CDR3 is TGTGCCAGTAGTGATCGCGGTAGGGGGCCAGGCGGGGAGCTGTTTTTT.

This clonotype was picked up a small number of times. The gene calls are TRBV5-1 and TRBJ1-2; 8 nucleotides align to TRBD1. CDR1 and CDR2 from the germline V gene are SGHRS and YFSETQ. The CDR3 is 12 residues long. V trimming: 6 bases; J trimming: 6 bases; junction bases outside the gene matches: 4. The CDR3 loop reads CASTGGPHGYTF. The CDR3 DNA reads TGCGCCAGCACAGGGGGCCCGCATGGCTACACCTTC.

The chain has TRBV19 and TRBJ1-1, with 7 bases that match TRBD1. The V segment lost 2 bases and the J segment 1 base; nucleotides outside the gene matches: 4. The CDR3 contains 15 residues. Looked up from germline, CDR1 is LNHDA and CDR2 is SQIVND (reference sequence). This CDR3 reads CASSIYEGANTEAFF. The CDR3 DNA reads as TGTGCCAGTAGTATATACGAGGGGGCGAACACTGAAGCTTTCTTT.

This clonotype showed up many times. V usage is TRBV15 and J usage is TRBJ1-4; D not resolved. The germline V gene encodes CDR1 LNHNV and CDR2 YYDKDF (reference sequence). V gave up 0 bases and J gave up 0 bases, with 14 bases separating them. The CDR3 has 18 residues. Here the CDR3 reads CATSRDRPLFATNEKLFF. The CDR3 region has the DNA TGTGCCACCAGCAGAGATCGCCCCCTCTTTGCAACTAATGAAAAACTGTTTTTT.

This clonotype showed up many times. The V call is TRBV29-1, the J call TRBJ2-5, with D tentatively TRBD2 (6 bases). The germline V gene encodes CDR1 SQVTM and CDR2 ANQGSEA. The V end lost 3 bases, the J end lost 3 bases, and 14 bases lay between the germline ends. The CDR3 spans 14 residues. The DNA for the CDR3 is TGCAGCGTTGACGGGCAGGGACTCGAAGAGACCCAGTACTTC. Its translation: CSVDGQGLEETQYF.

In DNA, the CDR3 is TGTGCCAGCAGTCCCTCACATCGACAGGGGGAAAGGGGCGGCTACACCTTC. Translated: CASSPSHRQGERGGYTF. This chain links TRBV6-1 with TRBJ1-2, with 9 bases that match TRBD1. Trimming took 5 bases from V and 8 from J; bases not matched to a gene: 18. Germline CDR1 reads MNHNS; CDR2 reads SASEGT. The CDR3 is 17 amino acids.

The rearrangement joins TRBV14 to TRBJ2-5, with D tentatively TRBD2 (6 bases). The V end was cut by 8 bases, the J end by 4 bases, with 23 bases between. The CDR3 has 16 amino acids. CDR1 is SGHDN and CDR2 is FVKESK in the germline V gene. CDR3 DNA: TGTGCCAGCTCACCAAGGCGGGACCGGACGAGAGAGACCCAGTACTTC. This encodes CASSPRRDRTRETQYF.

This chain connects TRBV7-6 to TRBJ1-6; D not certain. Looked up from germline, CDR1 is SGHVS and CDR2 is FNYEAQ. This CDR3 comprises 13 residues. The V end lost 4 bases, the J end lost 8 bases, and 9 bases lay between the germline ends. CDR3 coding DNA: TGTGCCAGCAGCTCGGGAGGGCATTCACCCCTCCACTTT. Protein product: CASSSGGHSPLHF.

This clonotype was counted a few times. The chain joins TRBV12-3 or TRBV12-4 to TRBJ1-3; tentatively, D is TRBD1 (6 bases). The V and J ends lost 7 bases and 4 bases respectively, with 11 bases between them. CDR3 length equals 13 residues. The CDR3 sequence is CASKDSQGNTIYF. The CDR3 DNA reads TGTGCCAGCAAGGACAGTCAGGGAAACACCATATATTTT.

This clonotype was seen many times. The CDR3 reads CSARHFKTTGGYGYTF. The CDR3 DNA reads TGCAGCGCCAGACACTTCAAGACCACAGGTGGCTATGGCTACACCTTC. The rearrangement joins TRBV29-1 to TRBJ1-2, with D tentatively TRBD1 (5 bases). Trimming took 7 bases from V and 4 from J, leaving 25 bases between them. CDR1 is SQVTM, CDR2 ANQGSEA, per germline. CDR3 size: 16 residues. Full variable domain (rest looked up from reference TRBV29-1 and TRBJ1-2): SAVISQKPSRDICQRGTSLTIQCQVDSQVTMMFWYRQQPGQSLTLIATANQGSEATYESGFVIDKFPISRPNLTFSTLTVSNMSPEDSSIYLCSARHFKTTGGYGYTFGSGTRLTVV.